The clone carrying this TCR beta chain has only a few counts. Its matching antigen is unknown. The data were taken from a study of T-cell memory formation after mild COVID-19. Study information: TCR clusters were largely donor specific.

Each CDR3 protein gets one entry after TCRdb re-called the 5' RACE reads with MiXCR. This table has 250,000 to 300,000 distinct CDR3 sequences, around 16% appearing once. General observations from the study: Contracting clones, day 15 to 85, had balanced CD4/CD8, and later expanders favored CD4+. SARS-CoV-2 specificity of second-wave clones peaking day 37 was unconfirmed.

Germline lookup yields CDR1 SGHTA and CDR2 FQGNSA. The CDR3 has 16 residues. V lost 0 bases, J lost 8 bases, and 14 bases lay in between. The J gene is TRBJ1-6, the V gene TRBV7-2; D may be TRBD1 (6 bases). This clonotype was obtained from a man between 18 and 35 years old who had mild COVID-19 (a few samples of this study predate the infection). Cell type and time point are not known. The source material was PBMCs or a T cell subset sorted from them (not recorded which). Here the CDR3 reads CASSLALSGADSPLHF. CDR3 coding DNA: TGTGCCAGCAGCTTAGCGCTCTCGGGGGCTGATTCACCCCTCCACTTT.